Listed below are T cell receptor beta chains from one sample, sequenced in a study of T cells after yellow fever vaccination. MiXCR, applied by TCRdb to the 5' RACE reads, yields one record per CDR3 protein. The sample lists fewer than 350,000 distinct CDR3 sequences, about 4.5% occurring once. This specimen was PBMCs, taken 15 days after the yellow fever booster vaccination. Receptor source: a man younger than 30 who received the YFV17D yellow fever vaccine. Both conserved end residues are part of each CDR3. D genes are given only for firm matches. Clone size is stated in some rows and not others, as once, few, many or a class when expanded.

clone size: few; D gene: .; V gene: TRBV7-2; J gene: TRBJ2-2; CDR3 protein: CASSPRRGIGELFF; CDR3 DNA: TGTGCCAGCAGCCCGAGAAGGGGGATCGGGGAGCTGTTTTTT
clone size: many; D gene: .; V gene: TRBV16; J gene: TRBJ2-5; CDR3 protein: CASSQSGGSGTQYF; CDR3 DNA: TGTGCCAGCAGCCAATCAGGAGGGTCCGGGACCCAGTACTTC
clone size: .; D gene: .; V gene: TRBV30; J gene: TRBJ2-7; CDR3 protein: CAWSGTPASSFEQYF; CDR3 DNA: TGTGCCTGGAGTGGTACGCCGGCGAGCTCCTTCGAGCAGTACTTC
clone size: many; D gene: .; V gene: TRBV12-3/TRBV12-4; J gene: TRBJ2-5; CDR3 protein: CASSLGRAETQYF; CDR3 DNA: TGTGCCAGCAGTTTGGGCAGGGCAGAGACCCAGTACTTC
clone size: .; D gene: .; V gene: TRBV5-8; J gene: TRBJ2-3; CDR3 protein: CASSYNTILDTDTQYF; CDR3 DNA: TGTGCCAGCAGCTATAACACAATCTTAGACACAGATACGCAGTATTTT
clone size: many; D gene: .; V gene: TRBV18; J gene: TRBJ2-2; CDR3 protein: CASSRSTNTGELFF; CDR3 DNA: TGTGCCAGCTCACGCTCAACTAACACCGGGGAGCTGTTTTTT
clone size: .; D gene: .; V gene: TRBV20-1; J gene: TRBJ1-1; CDR3 protein: CSAPRAPTLNTEAFF; CDR3 DNA: TGCAGTGCCCCGCGGGCGCCCACGCTAAACACTGAAGCTTTCTTT
clone size: few; D gene: .; V gene: TRBV20-1; J gene: TRBJ1-2; CDR3 protein: CSARNGVDHGYTF; CDR3 DNA: TGCAGTGCTAGAAATGGAGTCGATCATGGCTACACCTTC
clone size: many; D gene: TRBD1; V gene: TRBV15; J gene: TRBJ2-3; CDR3 protein: CATSYGTASTDTQYF; CDR3 DNA: TGTGCCACCAGCTACGGGACAGCAAGCACAGATACGCAGTATTTT
clone size: .; D gene: .; V gene: TRBV9; J gene: TRBJ2-1; CDR3 protein: CASSRQASSYNEQFF; CDR3 DNA: TGTGCCAGCAGCAGACAGGCAAGCTCCTACAATGAGCAGTTCTTC
clone size: many; D gene: .; V gene: TRBV5-5; J gene: TRBJ2-5; CDR3 protein: CASSLWPRSIETQYF; CDR3 DNA: TGTGCCAGCAGCTTGTGGCCTAGAAGTATCGAGACCCAGTACTTC
clone size: .; D gene: .; V gene: TRBV5-1; J gene: TRBJ2-3; CDR3 protein: CASSPGLLGDTQYF; CDR3 DNA: TGCGCCAGCAGCCCGGGACTCCTGGGAGATACGCAGTATTTT
clone size: .; D gene: .; V gene: TRBV6-2/TRBV6-3; J gene: TRBJ1-1; CDR3 protein: CASSNPIVGGKIF; CDR3 DNA: TGTGCCAGCAGTAACCCAATCGTGGGGGGAAAAATCTTT
clone size: .; D gene: TRBD2; V gene: TRBV27; J gene: TRBJ2-2; CDR3 protein: CASSLFAGGPSNTGELFF; CDR3 DNA: TGTGCCAGCAGTCTTTTCGCGGGGGGTCCTTCGAACACCGGGGAGCTGTTTTTT
clone size: many; D gene: .; V gene: TRBV6-5; J gene: TRBJ2-1; CDR3 protein: CASSYSTWTDEQFF; CDR3 DNA: TGTGCCAGCAGTTACTCGACTTGGACCGATGAGCAGTTCTTC
clone size: many; D gene: TRBD2; V gene: TRBV4-1; J gene: TRBJ2-3; CDR3 protein: CASSQDRIAGLTEITDTQYF; CDR3 DNA: TGCGCCAGCAGCCAAGATAGGATAGCGGGGTTGACCGAGATTACAGATACGCAGTATTTT
clone size: .; D gene: TRBD1; V gene: TRBV5-1; J gene: TRBJ2-2; CDR3 protein: CASSRMTGVAGELFF; CDR3 DNA: TGCGCCAGCAGCAGAATGACAGGGGTTGCCGGGGAGCTGTTTTTT
clone size: .; D gene: TRBD1; V gene: TRBV6-6; J gene: TRBJ1-3; CDR3 protein: CASRPGGFGNTIYF; CDR3 DNA: TGTGCCAGCAGGCCAGGGGGCTTTGGAAACACCATATATTTT
clone size: many; D gene: .; V gene: TRBV29-1; J gene: TRBJ1-1; CDR3 protein: CSVVPRQSNTEAFF; CDR3 DNA: TGCAGCGTGGTCCCACGACAGTCGAACACTGAAGCTTTCTTT
clone size: many; D gene: .; V gene: TRBV13; J gene: TRBJ2-2; CDR3 protein: CASSFSGTGELFF; CDR3 DNA: TGTGCCAGCAGCTTTAGCGGCACCGGGGAGCTGTTTTTT
clone size: many; D gene: .; V gene: TRBV18; J gene: TRBJ2-1; CDR3 protein: CASSPSSSRENEQFF; CDR3 DNA: TGTGCCAGCTCACCCTCTTCTAGCCGGGAGAATGAGCAGTTCTTC
clone size: many; D gene: TRBD1; V gene: TRBV7-8; J gene: TRBJ2-3; CDR3 protein: CASSWDRGDDTQYF; CDR3 DNA: TGTGCCAGCAGCTGGGACAGGGGGGACGATACGCAGTATTTT
clone size: many; D gene: .; V gene: TRBV3-1; J gene: TRBJ2-5; CDR3 protein: CASSQGRRGETQYF; CDR3 DNA: TGTGCCAGCAGCCAAGGGCGCAGGGGAGAGACCCAGTACTTC
clone size: many; D gene: .; V gene: TRBV7-2; J gene: TRBJ1-6; CDR3 protein: CASSLPLGRNSPLHF; CDR3 DNA: TGTGCCAGCAGCCTACCTTTGGGGCGGAATTCACCCCTCCACTTT
clone size: .; D gene: .; V gene: TRBV12-3/TRBV12-4; J gene: TRBJ1-5; CDR3 protein: CASSLAEPNQPQHF; CDR3 DNA: TGTGCCAGCAGTTTAGCGGAGCCTAATCAGCCCCAGCATTTT
clone size: many; D gene: .; V gene: TRBV6-5; J gene: TRBJ2-3; CDR3 protein: CASSFGAKEGGADTQYF; CDR3 DNA: TGTGCCAGCAGTTTTGGGGCTAAAGAGGGGGGCGCAGATACGCAGTATTTT
clone size: .; D gene: .; V gene: TRBV6-2/TRBV6-3; J gene: TRBJ2-1; CDR3 protein: CASSYPREQFF; CDR3 DNA: TGTGCCAGCAGTTACCCCCGGGAACAGTTCTTC
clone size: .; D gene: .; V gene: TRBV10-3; J gene: TRBJ1-2; CDR3 protein: CAISARTAQSYGYTF; CDR3 DNA: TGTGCCATCAGCGCCAGGACTGCCCAGAGCTATGGCTACACCTTC
clone size: many; D gene: TRBD1; V gene: TRBV5-1; J gene: TRBJ2-1; CDR3 protein: CASSPGTVYNEQFF; CDR3 DNA: TGCGCCAGCAGCCCCGGGACAGTCTACAATGAGCAGTTCTTC
clone size: many; D gene: TRBD1; V gene: TRBV6-5; J gene: TRBJ2-3; CDR3 protein: CASGGQGPDTQYF; CDR3 DNA: TGTGCCAGCGGGGGACAGGGCCCAGATACGCAGTATTTT
clone size: many; D gene: .; V gene: TRBV20-1; J gene: TRBJ2-4; CDR3 protein: CSARDLPKNIQYF; CDR3 DNA: TGCAGTGCTAGAGATCTGCCTAAAAACATTCAGTACTTC
clone size: many; D gene: .; V gene: TRBV11-3; J gene: TRBJ1-1; CDR3 protein: CASSPNTNTEAFF; CDR3 DNA: TGTGCCAGCAGCCCAAACACGAACACTGAAGCTTTCTTT
clone size: .; D gene: .; V gene: TRBV4-2; J gene: TRBJ2-3; CDR3 protein: CASSSRKIGVFSRGDTQYF; CDR3 DNA: TGTGCCAGCAGCTCAAGAAAGATCGGGGTGTTCTCTCGGGGAGATACGCAGTATTTT
clone size: few; D gene: .; V gene: TRBV5-1; J gene: TRBJ1-1; CDR3 protein: CASTSRVNTEAFF; CDR3 DNA: TGCGCCAGCACCTCCCGGGTCAACACTGAAGCTTTCTTT
clone size: many; D gene: TRBD2; V gene: TRBV7-3; J gene: TRBJ2-3; CDR3 protein: CASALAGGSDTQYF; CDR3 DNA: TGTGCCAGCGCACTAGCGGGGGGGTCAGATACGCAGTATTTT
clone size: .; D gene: .; V gene: TRBV12-3/TRBV12-4; J gene: TRBJ1-5; CDR3 protein: CASSSGTSQPQHF; CDR3 DNA: TGTGCCAGCAGTTCCGGGACCAGCCAGCCCCAGCATTTT
clone size: few; D gene: .; V gene: TRBV6-2/TRBV6-3; J gene: TRBJ2-5; CDR3 protein: CASRQTGQETQYF; CDR3 DNA: TGTGCCAGCAGACAGACAGGCCAAGAGACCCAGTACTTC
clone size: many; D gene: .; V gene: TRBV12-3/TRBV12-4; J gene: TRBJ1-2; CDR3 protein: CASSPSEWRRGYTF; CDR3 DNA: TGTGCCAGCAGCCCAAGCGAGTGGCGCCGGGGCTACACCTTC
clone size: few; D gene: TRBD2; V gene: TRBV12-3/TRBV12-4; J gene: TRBJ2-5; CDR3 protein: CASSFGSGGSTGETQYF; CDR3 DNA: TGTGCCAGCAGTTTCGGTAGCGGGGGGTCCACCGGAGAGACCCAGTACTTC
clone size: many; D gene: TRBD1; V gene: TRBV29-1; J gene: TRBJ2-5; CDR3 protein: CSVVGTVSPETQYF; CDR3 DNA: TGCAGCGTTGTGGGGACAGTGTCCCCAGAGACCCAGTACTTC